A selection of T cell receptor beta chains follows, all from one sample in a study of T cell repertoires in cytomegalovirus infection. TCRdb recomputed calls from the reads with MiXCR, one row per CDR3 protein. The sample lists about 310,000 distinct CDR3 sequences, around 9.6% seen once, with around 2.5% in the top ten. Sample: PBMCs. Source of these receptors: a human donor in good health (CMV status not recorded). Some clones in this sample may be carry-over from other donors' samples. CDR3s include the opening cysteine and the closing phenylalanine or tryptophan. A D gene is named only where the DNA matches it firmly. Rows give clone size only sometimes, using once, few, many, or a class for an expanded clone.

abundance | j_gene | v_gene | d_gene | CDR3nt | CDR3aa
many | TRBJ2-7 | TRBV12-3/TRBV12-4 | NA | TGTGCCAGCTCGGGGGTACGTACCTACGAGCAGTACTTC | CASSGVRTYEQYF
NA | TRBJ2-2 | TRBV12-3/TRBV12-4 | NA | TGTGCCAGCAGTTTAGACGTGAACACCGGGGAGCTGTTTTTT | CASSLDVNTGELFF
few | TRBJ2-1 | TRBV3-1 | TRBD1 | TGTGCCAGCAGCCAAGAACTTGGACAGGACAATGAGCAGTTCTTC | CASSQELGQDNEQFF
many | TRBJ1-2 | TRBV7-9 | TRBD1 | TGTGCCAGCAGCCCCGGACAGGGGAATGGCTACACCTTC | CASSPGQGNGYTF
many | TRBJ2-5 | TRBV11-2 | NA | TGTGCCAGCAGCTCGGAGAACCAAGAGACCCAGTACTTC | CASSSENQETQYF
many | TRBJ1-1 | TRBV7-9 | TRBD1 | TGTGCCAGCTCGGCGGGAAGGGACAGCGGATATACTGAAGCTTTCTTT | CASSAGRDSGYTEAFF
many | TRBJ1-4 | TRBV28 | TRBD1 | TGTGCCAGCAGTAGACAGGGTGAAAAACTGTTTTTT | CASSRQGEKLFF
many | TRBJ2-2 | TRBV11-2 | NA | TGTGCCAGCAGAGCTACTCCGTACCGGGGGACGAACACCGGGGAGCTGTTTTTT | CASRATPYRGTNTGELFF
many | TRBJ2-1 | TRBV28 | NA | TGTGCCAGCAGTCGGGCGCTGAGGCACTACAATGAGCAGTTCTTC | CASSRALRHYNEQFF
many | TRBJ2-7 | TRBV27 | TRBD1 | TGTGCCAGCAGTTCTGCTGGTGCCGGACAGGAGTTGGAGCAGTACTTC | CASSSAGAGQELEQYF
few | TRBJ2-7 | TRBV20-1 | NA | TGCAGTGCTCAATTCCCGGGACACCACTACGAGCAGTACTTC | CSAQFPGHHYEQYF
NA | TRBJ2-3 | TRBV29-1 | TRBD2 | TGCAGCGTTGCCGGGGGGGCCATCACAGATACGCAGTATTTT | CSVAGGAITDTQYF
many | TRBJ2-5 | TRBV20-1 | NA | TGCAGTGCTCACAGGGAGCCTGGGGAGACCCAGTACTTC | CSAHREPGETQYF
many | TRBJ2-1 | TRBV12-3/TRBV12-4 | NA | TGTGCCAGCAGAACCAACACGGACAATGAGCAGTTCTTC | CASRTNTDNEQFF
many | TRBJ1-2 | TRBV28 | TRBD1 | TGTGCCAGCAGTTTTGGACAGGGCAAATTGGGCGGCTACACCTTC | CASSFGQGKLGGYTF
few | TRBJ2-5 | TRBV14 | TRBD2 | TGTGCCAGCAGCTCCGAGCGGGGGGGCCGAGAGACCCAGTACTTC | CASSSERGGRETQYF
NA | TRBJ2-7 | TRBV29-1 | NA | TGCAGCGTTGAATATGCGGCAGGGGTCCCCTACGAGCAGTACTTC | CSVEYAAGVPYEQYF
many | TRBJ2-1 | TRBV28 | TRBD1 | TGTGCCAGCAGTTTACGTCAGGGGGATTACAATGAGCAGTTCTTC | CASSLRQGDYNEQFF
NA | TRBJ2-1 | TRBV28 | TRBD1 | TGTGCCAGCAGTCGACCTCGACAGGGGGGGAATGAGCAGTTCTTC | CASSRPRQGGNEQFF
NA | TRBJ1-2 | TRBV19 | NA | TGTGCCAGTAGTATAGGACTACGCTATGGCTACACCTTC | CASSIGLRYGYTF
many | TRBJ1-1 | TRBV7-8 | NA | TGTGCCAGCAGAAAAGGACGGTTGAGCACTGAAGCTTTCTTT | CASRKGRLSTEAFF
NA | TRBJ1-2 | TRBV6-2/TRBV6-3 | NA | TGTGCCAGCAGCTACCAAGGAGTAGGGGCGAGCGACTTC | CASSYQGVGASDF
many | TRBJ2-7 | TRBV20-1 | TRBD2 | TGCAGTGCCCAGACTAGCGGGGGTTCCTACGAGCAGTACTTC | CSAQTSGGSYEQYF
many | TRBJ1-3 | TRBV20-1 | NA | TGCAGTGCTAGAGATATGCGGGGGTCAGCAGGAAACACCATATATTTT | CSARDMRGSAGNTIYF
few | TRBJ2-1 | TRBV5-1 | NA | TGCGCCAGCAGCGAGGATGGCTCCTACAATGAGCAGTTCTTC | CASSEDGSYNEQFF
few | TRBJ2-2 | TRBV12-5 | NA | TGTGCTAGTGGTTTGTCAGAAGCCGGGGAGCTGTTTTTT | CASGLSEAGELFF
many | TRBJ1-2 | TRBV2 | TRBD1 | TGTGCCAGCAGTCCCGGGACAGGGGGAGACTATGGCTACACCTTC | CASSPGTGGDYGYTF